The 18 T cell receptor beta chains below come from one sample, sequenced in a study of T cells in Graves' hyperthyroidism and ophthalmopathy. Researchers took RNA transcripts and amplified the TCR beta CDR3 regions from them. The HTBI primer set served for first-round RT-PCR of the TCR CDR3. TCRdb independently ran MiXCR on the multiplex PCR reads; one entry per CDR3 protein. The data hold 480,000 or so distinct CDR3 sequences, with 40% to 50% observed a single time. The sample consisted of peripheral blood or thyroid tissue (not recorded which). The receptors here all came from an adult woman with Graves' disease, either hyperthyroidism or ophthalmopathy (not recorded which).

There are a few counts of this clonotype. The V and J genes are TRBV5-4 and TRBJ1-4; D unclear. The length of the CDR3 is 13 residues. V was shortened by 6 bases and J by 4 bases, with 10 bases between the two germline ends. CDR1 is SGHNT and CDR2 is YYREEE in the germline V gene (reference sequence). CDR3 bases: TGTGCCAGCAAGAAGGCAGATAATGAAAAACTGTTTTTT. Its protein is CASKKADNEKLFF. Filled out from reference TRBV5-4 and TRBJ1-4, the complete variable domain reads ETGVTQSPTHLIKTRGQQVTLRCSSQSGHNTVSWYQQALGQGPQFIFQYYREEENGRGNFPPRFSGLQFPNYSSELNVNALELDDSALYLCASKKADNEKLFFGSGTQLSVL.

CDR3 DNA: TGTGCCAGCAGCGACGGACAGGGAGGGCAAGAGACCCAGTACTTC. The encoded protein is CASSDGQGGQETQYF. The J gene is TRBJ2-5, the V gene TRBV7-2; tentatively, D is TRBD1 (8 bases). The CDR3 runs 15 residues. Germline CDR1 SGHTA, CDR2 FQGNSA. V lost 5 bases to trimming and J lost 2 bases, with 15 bases between them.

This clonotype has only a few counts. The genes are TRBV10-3 and TRBJ2-1; TRBD1 is a possible D gene (7 bases). V was trimmed by 0 bases and J by 6 bases, leaving 12 bases between them. The CDR3 totals 15 residues. Germline V gene data show CDR1 as ENHRY and CDR2 as SYGVKD. The CDR3 spells CAISESGQGGNEQFF. Here the CDR3 DNA reads TGTGCCATCAGTGAGTCAGGCCAGGGGGGCAATGAGCAGTTCTTC.

On this clonotype itself: A single base separates this from a much larger clone, so it may be a read error. The chain has TRBV4-3 and TRBJ1-4; D is ambiguous. This CDR3 is built from 15 residues. V was clipped by 5 bases and J by 5 bases, with 15 bases between them. Per germline, CDR1 LGHNA and CDR2 YSLEER. Here the CDR3 DNA reads TGCGCCAGCAGCAAAGTGTACGGAAGCAATGAAAAACTGTTTTTT. It is translated as CASSKVYGSNEKLFF.

The genes are TRBV29-1 and TRBJ2-5, with no clear D. Germline-derived CDR1 and CDR2 are SQVTM and ANQGSEA. V was pared by 0 bases and J by 4 bases, with 0 bases between. The CDR3 has 10 residues. CDR3 bases: TGCAGCGTTGAAGAAGAGACCCAGTACTTC. Amino acid sequence: CSVEEETQYF.

This clonotype has ten or more counts. The genes are TRBV4-3 and TRBJ1-2, with TRBD1 identical over 7 bases. Trimming removed 0 bases from V and 10 bases from J; junction bases left unmatched: 5. The germline V gene encodes CDR1 LGHNA and CDR2 YSLEER. The length of the CDR3 is 13 residues. This chain's CDR3 is CASSQEGGSDYTF. CDR3 DNA sequence: TGCGCCAGCAGCCAAGAAGGGGGCTCGGACTACACCTTC.

The chain employs TRBV9 and TRBJ1-5; D might be TRBD1 (6 bases). The germline gives CDR1 SGDLS, CDR2 YYNGEE. V dropped 3 bases and J dropped 5 bases, with 12 bases sitting between them. There are 14 residues in the CDR3. The DNA of the CDR3 is TGTGCCAGCAGCGCCCGGGACACCTATCAGCCCCAGCATTTT. This sequence encodes CASSARDTYQPQHF.

Many counts were recorded for this clonotype. J is TRBJ1-3 and V is TRBV29-1, with D perhaps TRBD1 (6 bases). V dropped 1 base and J dropped 1 base, with 8 bases sitting between them. CDR3 length: 14 residues. Germline V gene data show CDR1 as SQVTM and CDR2 as ANQGSEA. The CDR3: CSVEVQGSGNTIYF. CDR3 DNA: TGCAGCGTTGAAGTCCAGGGGTCTGGAAACACCATATATTTT.

This clonotype appeared many times. The chain has TRBV4-1 and TRBJ1-1; possible D gene TRBD1, 5 bases. Trimming took 4 bases from V and 6 from J, leaving 12 bases between them. This CDR3 is 13 amino acids long. In germline, CDR1 is MGHRA, CDR2 YSYEKL. This CDR3 reads CASSRDRSAEAFF. The CDR3 region has the DNA TGCGCCAGCAGCCGGGACCGCTCGGCTGAAGCTTTCTTT.

This clonotype appeared many times. This rearrangement joins TRBV11-2 to TRBJ2-7, with 8 bases identical to TRBD1. The CDR3 has 18 amino acids. CDR1 SGHAT and CDR2 FQNNGV come from the germline V gene. V trimming: 1 base; J trimming: 6 bases; junction bases outside the gene matches: 17. CDR3 region: CASSLVEFSGQGLTEQYF. The CDR3, as DNA: TGTGCCAGCAGCTTAGTGGAGTTCTCTGGACAGGGTCTGACCGAGCAGTACTTC.

This clonotype was observed a few times. The chain uses TRBV7-9 and TRBJ1-1; TRBD1 aligns across 11 bases. Trimming removed 6 bases from V and 2 bases from J; junction bases left unmatched: 5. Germline V CDR1 and CDR2: SEHNR, FQNEAQ (reference sequence). The CDR3 covers 15 residues. CDR3 protein: CASSNGQGANTEAFF. The CDR3 region has the DNA TGTGCCAGCAGTAATGGACAGGGGGCAAACACTGAAGCTTTCTTT.

This clonotype occurred many times. The DNA for the CDR3 is TGTGCCAGCAGTCCCAGCCAGTCCGGGGAGCTGTTTTTT. Translating gives CASSPSQSGELFF. The chain couples TRBV2 to TRBJ2-2; D is undetermined. The V gene lost 5 bases and the J gene lost 6 bases, with 10 bases spanning the gap. The CDR3 has 13 residues. The V gene's germline CDR1 is SNHLY and CDR2 FYNNEI.

The sample holds a few counts of this clonotype. This rearrangement joins TRBV7-9 to TRBJ1-2, with D unclear. Germline lookup yields CDR1 SEHNR and CDR2 FQNEAQ (reference sequence). V was pared by 1 base and J by 6 bases, with 12 bases between. The CDR3 spans 14 residues. CDR3 DNA sequence: TGTGCCAGCAGCTTAGGCGGGTTCGGAAATGGCTACACCTTC. As protein: CASSLGGFGNGYTF.

CDR3 protein: CSVSRGGGDGYTF. In nucleotides, the CDR3 is TGCAGCGTATCGCGGGGAGGGGGCGATGGCTACACCTTC. The J gene is TRBJ1-2, the V gene TRBV29-1, with 7 bases identical to TRBD1. After removal of 6 bases from V and 6 bases from J, the junction contained 10 bases not matched to a gene. This CDR3 has 13 residues. Germline CDR1 is SQVTM and CDR2 is ANQGSEA.

In this sample, this clonotype turned up many times. V is TRBV20-1 and J is TRBJ1-4; D might be TRBD1 (5 bases). The CDR3 totals 12 residues. With 5 bases removed from V and 10 bases from J, the gap between germline ends came to 14 bases. Germline V gives CDR1 DFQATT, CDR2 SNEGSKA (reference sequence). The CDR3 DNA reads as TGCAGTGCTCCCCCGCCCGGGGGAAAACTGTTTTTT. Its translation is CSAPPPGGKLFF.

The V call is TRBV7-9, the J call TRBJ1-2, with D possibly TRBD1 on 5 matching bases. The CDR3 is 15 amino acids. CDR1 and CDR2 (germline): SEHNR, FQNEAQ (reference sequence). Trimming removed 1 base from V and 3 bases from J, with 12 bases in between. The CDR3 bases are TGTGCCAGCAGCTTAGGGCAGGGCACCTACTATGGCTACACCTTC. Translated, it gives CASSLGQGTYYGYTF. Based on the CDR3 plus reference TRBV7-9 and TRBJ1-2, the full variable domain is DTGVSQNPRHKITKRGQNVTFRCDPISEHNRLYWYRQTLGQGPEFLTYFQNEAQLEKSRLLSDRFSAERPKGSFSTLEIQRTEQGDSAMYLCASSLGQGTYYGYTFGSGTRLTVV.

Many counts were recorded for this clonotype. The rearrangement uses TRBV5-6 and TRBJ2-7, with D maybe TRBD1 (6 bases). This CDR3 is 12 amino acids long. V lost 3 bases and J 5 bases, leaving 9 bases between the germline ends. Germline V gives CDR1 SGHDT, CDR2 YYEEEE. In nucleotides, the CDR3 is TGTGCCAGCAGCTCCGACAGGAACGAGCAGTACTTC. It is translated as CASSSDRNEQYF.

This clonotype was found many times. V is TRBV4-3 and J is TRBJ1-3; a weak D match, TRBD1 (5 bases). The germline V gene encodes CDR1 LGHNA and CDR2 YSLEER. The V and J ends lost 2 bases and 7 bases respectively, with 18 bases between them. The length of the CDR3 is 16 residues. CDR3 DNA: TGCGCCAGCAGCCAACATACCGGGACCTCTTATAACACCATATATTTT. Translated, it gives CASSQHTGTSYNTIYF.